The next 4 T cell receptor beta chains were all read from a single sample in a study of cytomegalovirus exposure and HLA in healthy donors (dated by TCRdb to about 2017). Library preparation used the immunoSEQ multiplex PCR assay. For the multiplex PCR, a mixture combining 60 forward primers for TCR Vbeta segments and 13 reverse primers for TCR Jbeta segments was used. Drawn from immuneACCESS, this table holds only the in-frame rearrangements with V and J called that TCRdb kept. Clones are partly lost; checked studies trace under half to an unresolved V gene and leave the rest unexplained. Here the sample has some 190,000 clones; 60% to 85% occur a single time. About 1% of the sample is taken by the ten largest. Sequencing was carried out using PBMCs. All receptors derive from a woman aged 35 to 49 in good health and CMV-seronegative.

The rearrangement links TRBV6-5 to TRBJ2-1, with a possible D match to TRBD1 (6 bases). This CDR3 has 16 amino acids. Trimming shortened V by 4 bases and J by 8 bases, and 21 bases separated the two germline ends. CDR1 and CDR2 (germline): MNHEY, SVGAGI. The CDR3 protein is CASSSHRARDTYEQFF. The CDR3 nucleotides are TGTGCCAGCAGTTCACACAGGGCTAGGGATACGTATGAGCAGTTCTTC.

The gene calls are TRBV9 and TRBJ2-3; 10 nucleotides agree with TRBD2. Trimming took 2 bases from V and 1 from J; bases not matched to a gene: 4. The germline V gene has CDR1 SGDLS and CDR2 YYNGEE. The CDR3 loop spans 16 amino acids. The CDR3 DNA is TGTGCCAGCAGCGTCACCGGGACTAGCGGCACAGATACGCAGTATTTT. Protein sequence: CASSVTGTSGTDTQYF.

V and J are TRBV5-8 and TRBJ2-2; D ambiguous. Germline V gene data show CDR1 as SGHTS and CDR2 as YDEGEE. V was shortened by 3 bases and J by 6 bases, with 9 bases between the two germline ends. The CDR3 length is 13 residues. The CDR3 region has the DNA TGTGCCAGCAGCTCATCTAGTTCCGGGGAGCTGTTTTTT. Translation: CASSSSSSGELFF.

The CDR3 coding sequence is TGTGCCAGCAGCTCAATGACAGGGACTAACTATGGCTACACCTTC. It codes for CASSSMTGTNYGYTF. The gene calls are TRBV11-3 and TRBJ1-2, with 7 bases aligning to TRBD1. The V segment lost 4 bases and the J segment 0 bases; nucleotides outside the gene matches: 5. CDR1 is SGHNT and CDR2 is YENEEA in the germline V gene. This CDR3 comprises 15 residues.